This TCR beta chain was retrieved from a study of T-cell memory formation after mild COVID-19. CDR1 is DFQATT and CDR2 is SNEGSKA in the germline V gene (reference sequence). Trimming took 3 bases from V and 0 from J, leaving 5 bases between them. CDR3 length: 12 residues. Each CDR3 protein gets one entry after TCRdb re-called the 5' RACE reads with MiXCR. The table lists about 340,000 distinct CDR3 sequences, over 10% of them singletons. This clonotype was found a few times. J is TRBJ1-1 and V is TRBV20-1; no firm D call. This TCR came from a man between 18 and 29 years old who had mild COVID-19 (a few samples of this study predate the infection). Cell type and time point are not known. The sequencing sample was made of PBMCs or a T cell subset sorted from them (not recorded which). The CDR3 loop is CSARNMNTEAFF. The CDR3, as DNA: TGCAGTGCTAGGAACATGAACACTGAAGCTTTCTTT.